This T cell receptor (beta chain) was identified during a study of cytomegalovirus exposure and HLA in healthy donors. General study points: The classifier reportedly diagnosed cytomegalovirus status with high specificity and sensitivity.

V was clipped by 3 bases and J by 0 bases; unmatched bases: 3. The germline V gene has CDR1 KGHSH and CDR2 LQKENI. This CDR3 has 16 amino acids. Primers included in the PCR were 60 Vbeta and 13 Jbeta primers. Assay: immunoSEQ multiplex PCR; the TCRdb copy retains only in-frame clones and omits some. The top ten clones hold approximately 6.5% of a sample with 140,000 to 150,000 clones, approximately 72% of them seen once. About this clone: Its specificity is not known.

The chain is built from TRBV18 and TRBJ1-5; TRBD1 aligns across 9 bases. The sequence was collected from an older woman in good health and CMV-seronegative. Input material: PBMCs. CDR3 bases: TGTGCCAGCTCACCCCGACAGGGGGGTAGCAATCAGCCCCAGCATTTT. This sequence encodes CASSPRQGGSNQPQHF.